These T cell receptor beta chains were read from a single sample in a study of blood T cell repertoires in COVID-19. The assay was immunoSEQ multiplex PCR, and TCRdb's table has in-frame clones only and misses some. The sample has approximately 220,000 clones, 88% seen once. The specimen was PBMCs or T cells enriched from blood (not recorded which). These receptors all come from a woman aged 25 to 39 who had recovered from COVID-19. Both conserved end residues are trimmed from each CDR3.

v_call cdr3_aa
TRBV21-1 ASRLQDRGGSPLH
TRBV5-1 ASSSGGLTMNTEAF
TRBV5-6 ASTPGLAGTSYNEQF
TRBV21-1 ASSKDQNYSNQPQH
TRBV7-3 ASSRDSSYEQY
TRBV5-4 ASSFGGGVWNTGELF
TRBV4-1 ASSQQDRVTEAF
TRBV3-1/TRBV3-2 ASSQSLQGVGEKLF
TRBV29-1 SVRGQGDTGELF
TRBV7-3 ASSLDRTYGYT
TRBV19 ASSTGQGASGYGYT
TRBV7-8 ASSPGAGGIGGYT
TRBV3-1/TRBV3-2 ASSPTSGADNEQF
TRBV3-1/TRBV3-2 ASSQGGQEGDYEQY
TRBV3-1/TRBV3-2 ASSQGVSTDTQY
TRBV7-9 ASSSYSAGYGNTIY
TRBV4-2 ASSQAKRGGPDTQY
TRBV3-1/TRBV3-2 ASSQDPSGVGNEQF
TRBV4-3 ASSQDRAGADYGYT
TRBV6-2/TRBV6-3 ASSYSRTEQYGYT